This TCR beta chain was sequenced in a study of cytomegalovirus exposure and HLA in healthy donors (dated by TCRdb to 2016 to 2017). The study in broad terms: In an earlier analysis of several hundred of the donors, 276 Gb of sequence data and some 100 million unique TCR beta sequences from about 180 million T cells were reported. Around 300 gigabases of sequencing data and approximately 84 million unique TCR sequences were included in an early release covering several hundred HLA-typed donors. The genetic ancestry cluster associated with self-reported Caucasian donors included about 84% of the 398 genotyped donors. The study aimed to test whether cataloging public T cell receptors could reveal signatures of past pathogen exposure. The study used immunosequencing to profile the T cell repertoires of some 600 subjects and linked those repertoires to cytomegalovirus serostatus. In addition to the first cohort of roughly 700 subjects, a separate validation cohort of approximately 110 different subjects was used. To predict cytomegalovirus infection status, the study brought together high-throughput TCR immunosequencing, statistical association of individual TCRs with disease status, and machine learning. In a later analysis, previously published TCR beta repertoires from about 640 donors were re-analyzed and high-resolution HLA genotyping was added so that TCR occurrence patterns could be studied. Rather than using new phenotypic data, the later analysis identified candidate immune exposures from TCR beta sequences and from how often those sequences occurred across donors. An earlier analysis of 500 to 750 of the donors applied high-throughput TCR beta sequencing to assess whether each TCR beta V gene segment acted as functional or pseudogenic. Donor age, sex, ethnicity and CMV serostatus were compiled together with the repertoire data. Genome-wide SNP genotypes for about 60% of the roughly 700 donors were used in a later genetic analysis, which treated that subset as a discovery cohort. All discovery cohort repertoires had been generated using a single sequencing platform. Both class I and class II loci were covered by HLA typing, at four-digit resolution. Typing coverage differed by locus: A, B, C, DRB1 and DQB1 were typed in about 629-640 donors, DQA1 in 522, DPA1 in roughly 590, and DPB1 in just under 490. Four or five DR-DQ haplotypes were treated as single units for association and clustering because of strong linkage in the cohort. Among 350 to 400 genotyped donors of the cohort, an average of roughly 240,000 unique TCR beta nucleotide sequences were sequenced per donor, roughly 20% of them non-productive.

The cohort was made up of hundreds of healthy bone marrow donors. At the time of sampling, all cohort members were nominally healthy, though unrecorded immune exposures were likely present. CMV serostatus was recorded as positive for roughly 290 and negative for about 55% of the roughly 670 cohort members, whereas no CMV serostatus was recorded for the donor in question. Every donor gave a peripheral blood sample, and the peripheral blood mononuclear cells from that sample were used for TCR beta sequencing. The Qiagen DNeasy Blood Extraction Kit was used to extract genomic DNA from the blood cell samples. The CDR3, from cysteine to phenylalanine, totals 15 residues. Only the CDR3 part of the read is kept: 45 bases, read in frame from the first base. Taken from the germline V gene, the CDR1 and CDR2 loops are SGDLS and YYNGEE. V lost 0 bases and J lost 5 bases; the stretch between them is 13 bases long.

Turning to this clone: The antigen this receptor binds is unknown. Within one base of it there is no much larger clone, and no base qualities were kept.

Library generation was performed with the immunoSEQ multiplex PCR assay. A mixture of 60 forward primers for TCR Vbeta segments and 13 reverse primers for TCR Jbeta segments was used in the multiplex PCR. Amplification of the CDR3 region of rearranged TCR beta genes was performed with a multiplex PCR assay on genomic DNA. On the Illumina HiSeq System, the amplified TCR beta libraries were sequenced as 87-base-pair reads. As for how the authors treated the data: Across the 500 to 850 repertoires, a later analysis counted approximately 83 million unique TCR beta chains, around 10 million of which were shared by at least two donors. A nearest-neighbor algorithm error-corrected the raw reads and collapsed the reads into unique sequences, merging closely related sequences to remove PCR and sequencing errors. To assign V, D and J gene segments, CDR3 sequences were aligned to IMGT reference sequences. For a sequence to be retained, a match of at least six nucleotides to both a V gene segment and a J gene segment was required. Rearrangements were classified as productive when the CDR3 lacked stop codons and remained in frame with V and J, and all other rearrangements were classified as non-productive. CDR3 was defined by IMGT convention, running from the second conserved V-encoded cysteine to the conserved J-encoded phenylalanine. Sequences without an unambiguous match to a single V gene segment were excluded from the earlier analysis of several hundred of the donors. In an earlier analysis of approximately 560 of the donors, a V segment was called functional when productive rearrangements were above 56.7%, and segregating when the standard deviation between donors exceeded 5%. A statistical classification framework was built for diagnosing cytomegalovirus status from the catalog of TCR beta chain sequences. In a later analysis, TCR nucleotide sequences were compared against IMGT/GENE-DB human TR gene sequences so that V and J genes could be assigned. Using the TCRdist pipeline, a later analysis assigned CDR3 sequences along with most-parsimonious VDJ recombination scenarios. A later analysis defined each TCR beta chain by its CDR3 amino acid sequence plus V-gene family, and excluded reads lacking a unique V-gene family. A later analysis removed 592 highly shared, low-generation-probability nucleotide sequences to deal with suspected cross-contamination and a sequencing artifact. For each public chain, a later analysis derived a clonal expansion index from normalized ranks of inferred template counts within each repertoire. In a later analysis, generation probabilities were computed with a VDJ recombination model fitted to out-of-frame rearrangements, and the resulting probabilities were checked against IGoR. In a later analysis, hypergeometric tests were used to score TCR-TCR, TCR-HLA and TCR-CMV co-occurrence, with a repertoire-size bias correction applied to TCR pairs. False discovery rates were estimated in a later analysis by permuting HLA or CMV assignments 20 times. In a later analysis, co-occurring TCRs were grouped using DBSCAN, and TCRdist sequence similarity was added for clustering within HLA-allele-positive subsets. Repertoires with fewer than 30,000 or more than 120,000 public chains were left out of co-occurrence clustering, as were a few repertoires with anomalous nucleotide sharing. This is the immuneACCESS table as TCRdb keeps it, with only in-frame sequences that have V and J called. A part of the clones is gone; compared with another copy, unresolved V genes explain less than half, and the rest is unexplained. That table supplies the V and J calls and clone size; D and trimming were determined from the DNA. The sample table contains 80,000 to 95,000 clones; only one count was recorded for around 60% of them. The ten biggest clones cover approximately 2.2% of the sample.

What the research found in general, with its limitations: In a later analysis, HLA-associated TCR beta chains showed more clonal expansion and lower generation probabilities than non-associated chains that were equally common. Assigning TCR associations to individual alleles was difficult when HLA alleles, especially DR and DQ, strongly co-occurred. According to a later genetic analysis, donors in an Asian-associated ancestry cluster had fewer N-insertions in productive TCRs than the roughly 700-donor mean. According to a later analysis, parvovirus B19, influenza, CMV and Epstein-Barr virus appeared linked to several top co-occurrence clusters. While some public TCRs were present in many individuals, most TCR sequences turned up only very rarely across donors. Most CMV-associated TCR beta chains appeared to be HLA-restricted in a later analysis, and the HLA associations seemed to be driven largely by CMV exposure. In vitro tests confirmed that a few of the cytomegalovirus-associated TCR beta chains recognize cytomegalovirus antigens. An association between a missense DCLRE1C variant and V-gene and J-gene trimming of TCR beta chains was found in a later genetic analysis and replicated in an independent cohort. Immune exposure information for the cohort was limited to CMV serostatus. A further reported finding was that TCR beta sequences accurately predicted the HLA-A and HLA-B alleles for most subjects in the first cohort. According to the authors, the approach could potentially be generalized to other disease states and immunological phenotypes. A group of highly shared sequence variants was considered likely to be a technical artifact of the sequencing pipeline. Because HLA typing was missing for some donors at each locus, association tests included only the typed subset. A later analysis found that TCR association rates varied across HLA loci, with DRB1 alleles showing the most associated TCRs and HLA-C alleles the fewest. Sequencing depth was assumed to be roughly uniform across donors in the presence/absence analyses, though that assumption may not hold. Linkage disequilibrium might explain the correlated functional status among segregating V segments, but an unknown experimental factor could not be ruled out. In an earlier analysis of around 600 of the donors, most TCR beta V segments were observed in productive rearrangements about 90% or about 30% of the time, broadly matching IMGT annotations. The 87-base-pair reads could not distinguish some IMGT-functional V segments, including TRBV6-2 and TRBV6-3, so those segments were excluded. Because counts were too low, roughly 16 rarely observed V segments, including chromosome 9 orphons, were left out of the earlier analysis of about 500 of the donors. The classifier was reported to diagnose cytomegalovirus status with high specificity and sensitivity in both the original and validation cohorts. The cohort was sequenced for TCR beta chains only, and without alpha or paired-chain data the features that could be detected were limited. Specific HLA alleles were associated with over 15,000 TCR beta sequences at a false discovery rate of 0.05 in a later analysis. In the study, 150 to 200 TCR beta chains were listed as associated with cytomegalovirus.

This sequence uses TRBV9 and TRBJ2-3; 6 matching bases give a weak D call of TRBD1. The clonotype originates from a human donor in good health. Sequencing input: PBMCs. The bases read TGTGCCAGCAGCGTAGAAGGACAGCTGGAAGATACGCAGTATTTT. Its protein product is CASSVEGQLEDTQYF.